The clone carrying this T cell receptor (beta chain) was observed a few times. Its antigen is not identified. Rearranged V-D-J TRB sequences were amplified with a mixed TRB-A/B primer pool. TCRdb used MiXCR to reprocess the multiplex PCR reads, holding one entry per CDR3 protein. Among several thousand distinct CDR3 sequences listed, approximately 25% were seen once. The data belong to a study of T cell repertoires in aging, cancer and after chemotherapy. As for the study in general: Paired samples before and after chemotherapy came from glioblastoma patients receiving temozolomide-based therapy. Study results and limitations: Across the chemotherapy interval, each cancer cohort showed higher median generation probability, suggesting thymic rebound.

The CDR3 sequence is 12 residues long. Trimming stripped 6 bases from V and 4 bases from J, with 7 bases between. The template was genomic DNA from peripheral blood, not RNA. Sequencing was carried out using blood. The origin of this receptor is a human donor with a solid tumor. The rearrangement joins TRBV12-3 or TRBV12-4 to TRBJ2-4; unclear D gene. CDR3 protein: CASRDEKNIQYF. The CDR3 nucleotides are TGTGCCAGCAGGGACGAAAAAAACATTCAGTACTTC.